The 24 T cell receptor beta chains reported below all come from one sample, sequenced in a study of blood T cell repertoires in COVID-19 (dated by TCRdb to 2020 to 2022). Library method: the immunoSEQ multiplex PCR assay. TCRdb provides this immuneACCESS table in a form limited to in-frame rearrangements. Some clones are lacking; in checked studies, under half of them reflect an unresolved V gene, and why the rest are absent is not known. The sample profile shows 150,000 to 200,000 clones; 80% to 90% of them were found once. The ten biggest clones cover roughly 10% of the sample. Material: peripheral blood. All receptors derive from a human donor in a cohort sampled during active COVID-19.

This chain joins TRBV7-2 and TRBJ1-6, with D tentatively TRBD1 (6 bases). The CDR3 is made up of 15 amino acids. The V end was cut by 5 bases, the J end by 10 bases, with 18 bases between. The V gene's germline CDR1 is SGHTA and CDR2 FQGNSA. For the CDR3, the DNA is TGTGCCAGCAGCCGGCAACAGGGTGTGCGATCACCCCTCCACTTT. Protein product: CASSRQQGVRSPLHF.

This rearrangement joins TRBV13 to TRBJ2-1; D is possibly TRBD2 (5 bases). Germline V gene sequence: CDR1 PRHDT, CDR2 FYEKMQ (reference sequence). V was cut by 2 bases and J by 2 bases, with 10 bases left in between. The CDR3 runs 15 residues. CDR3: CASSLRGAAYNEQFF. The CDR3 DNA is TGTGCCAGCAGCTTACGGGGTGCGGCCTACAATGAGCAGTTCTTC.

The V gene is TRBV27, the J gene TRBJ2-2, with D maybe TRBD2 (6 bases). V gave up 3 bases and J gave up 6 bases, with 11 bases separating them. The germline V gene has CDR1 MNHEY and CDR2 SMNVEV (reference sequence). The CDR3 spans 14 residues. CDR3 DNA sequence: TGTGCCAGCAGTTTGGGGGGAGCCGCCGGGGAGCTGTTTTTT. It is translated as CASSLGGAAGELFF.

This clone was seen more than once but under ten times. This chain connects TRBV6-1 to TRBJ2-2; 7 nucleotides align to TRBD2. Germline-derived CDR1 and CDR2 are MNHNS and SASEGT. This CDR3 comprises 15 residues. V was pared by 1 base and J by 3 bases, with 2 bases of the junction left unmatched. The CDR3 DNA reads as TGTGCCAGCAGTGAAGTTAGCGGGTACACCGGGGAGCTGTTTTTT. It specifies CASSEVSGYTGELFF.

The J gene is TRBJ1-2, the V gene TRBV7-2, with D possibly being TRBD1 (6 bases). Germline values: CDR1 SGHTA, CDR2 FQGNSA. The CDR3 length is 17 residues. V dropped 1 base and J dropped 3 bases, with 18 bases sitting between them. Written as DNA, the CDR3 is TGTGCCAGCAGCTTAGTGGGGAGGGGGGCTAATGACTATGGCTACACCTTC. It codes for CASSLVGRGANDYGYTF.

The chain has TRBV5-8 and TRBJ2-3; the D gene is possibly TRBD2 (7 bases). V was shortened by 0 bases and J by 5 bases, with 19 bases between the two germline ends. Germline CDR1 is SGHTS and CDR2 is YDEGEE. The CDR3 totals 17 residues. DNA for the CDR3: TGTGCCAGCAGCTTGGTGCCGGGGGGCCTTACTGGAGATACGCAGTATTTT. Protein: CASSLVPGGLTGDTQYF.

J is TRBJ1-1 and V is TRBV7-9; D is undetermined. The V gene's germline CDR1 is SEHNR and CDR2 FQNEAQ (reference sequence). Between the trimmed V and J ends, which lost 0 bases and 0 bases, there was a span of 8 bases. This CDR3 comprises 15 residues. This CDR3 reads CASSLAEGMNTEAFF. CDR3 sequence (DNA): TGTGCCAGCAGCTTAGCGGAGGGTATGAACACTGAAGCTTTCTTT.

This clone was seen more than once but under ten times. J is TRBJ1-6 and V is TRBV27, with unresolved D. Germline V gene lookup returns CDR1 MNHEY and CDR2 SMNVEV (reference sequence). V was clipped by 3 bases and J by 1 base, with 13 bases between them. This CDR3 is 17 amino acids long. CDR3 loop: CASSFAWGGSYNSPLHF. For the CDR3, the DNA is TGTGCCAGCAGTTTCGCTTGGGGAGGGTCCTATAATTCACCCCTCCACTTT.

V is TRBV27 and J is TRBJ2-3; 8 bases fit TRBD2. This CDR3 contains 13 residues. Germline assignment: CDR1 MNHEY and CDR2 SMNVEV (reference sequence). With 7 bases clipped from V and 2 bases from J, the junction kept 2 bases outside the gene matches. The chain's CDR3 is CASTGGNTDTQYF. DNA of the CDR3: TGTGCCAGCACGGGGGGGAACACAGATACGCAGTATTTT.

The chain recombines TRBV11-2 with TRBJ2-5, with 8 bases matching TRBD2. With V trimmed by 0 bases and J by 5 bases, 5 bases remained unmatched. Germline V gene lookup returns CDR1 SGHAT and CDR2 FQNNGV. The CDR3 loop spans 15 amino acids. CDR3 DNA: TGTGCCAGCAGCTTAGATTCCGGGGGGGCGGAGACCCAGTACTTC. It translates to CASSLDSGGAETQYF.

This clone occurred once. The chain uses TRBV5-4 and TRBJ2-7, with no clear D. From germline, CDR1 is SGHNT and CDR2 YYREEE (reference sequence). The CDR3 spans 13 residues. Trimming shortened V by 2 bases and J by 3 bases, and 9 bases separated the two germline ends. CDR3 bases: TGTGCCAGCAGCTTTCCACCTATCTACGAGCAGTACTTC. This translates into CASSFPPIYEQYF. The variable domain in full, with the rest retrieved from reference TRBV5-4 and TRBJ2-7, is ETGVTQSPTHLIKTRGQQVTLRCSSQSGHNTVSWYQQALGQGPQFIFQYYREEENGRGNFPPRFSGLQFPNYSSELNVNALELDDSALYLCASSFPPIYEQYFGPGTRLTVT.

The V and J genes are TRBV5-1 and TRBJ1-2; the match to TRBD1 covers 8 bases. CDR1 and CDR2 from the germline V gene are SGHRS and YFSETQ. CDR3 length: 14 amino acids. V dropped 4 bases and J dropped 2; count of bases not matched to a gene: 4. CDR3 sequence: CASSGDRGNYGYTF. Written as DNA, the CDR3 is TGCGCCAGCAGCGGAGACAGGGGCAACTATGGCTACACCTTC.

This rearrangement joins TRBV19 to TRBJ1-5; maybe TRBD1 (6 bases). With 6 bases removed from V and 6 bases from J, the gap between germline ends came to 15 bases. This CDR3 region has 14 residues. Per germline, CDR1 LNHDA and CDR2 SQIVND (reference sequence). The CDR3: CASSAGGGFQPQHF. CDR3 bases: TGTGCCAGTAGCGCCGGGGGGGGCTTTCAGCCCCAGCATTTT.

The rearrangement links TRBV18 to TRBJ2-4; 7 bases are a match to TRBD2. The CDR3 is made up of 14 amino acids. V dropped 6 bases and J dropped 5; count of bases not matched to a gene: 7. Germline CDR1 reads KGHSH; CDR2 reads LQKENI. The CDR3 loop reads CASSLPGGENIQYF. Here the CDR3 DNA reads TGTGCCAGCTCTCTTCCTGGGGGGGAAAACATTCAGTACTTC. Combining the CDR3 with reference TRBV18 and TRBJ2-4 gives the whole variable domain NAGVMQNPRHLVRRRGQEARLRCSPMKGHSHVYWYRQLPEEGLKFMVYLQKENIIDESGMPKERFSAEFPKEGPSILRIQQVVRGDSAAYFCASSLPGGENIQYFGAGTRLSVL.

This clone showed up just once. The V call is TRBV5-6, the J call TRBJ2-7; D perhaps matches TRBD2 (5 bases). Trimming stripped 4 bases from V and 3 bases from J, with 8 bases between. Germline CDR1 SGHDT, CDR2 YYEEEE. There are 12 residues in the CDR3. CDR3 nucleotide sequence: TGTGCCAGCAGCCTTACTAGCTACGAGCAGTACTTC. Translated: CASSLTSYEQYF.

This sequence joins TRBV27 and TRBJ2-1; 9 nucleotides align to TRBD1. With 4 bases clipped from V and 6 bases from J, the junction kept 10 bases outside the gene matches. The CDR3 covers 16 residues. In germline, CDR1 is MNHEY, CDR2 SMNVEV (reference sequence). The CDR3 protein is CASSSSWTGATNEQFF. CDR3 sequence (DNA): TGTGCCAGCAGTTCCTCTTGGACAGGGGCCACCAATGAGCAGTTCTTC.

V gene TRBV27 combines with J gene TRBJ2-1; no firm D call. Trimming stripped 3 bases from V and 10 bases from J, with 10 bases between. This CDR3 is 12 amino acids long. CDR1 and CDR2 from the germline V gene are MNHEY and SMNVEV (reference sequence). The CDR3 is CASSFSQREQFF. The CDR3 nucleotides are TGTGCCAGCAGTTTCTCACAGAGAGAGCAGTTCTTC.

J is TRBJ2-2 and V is TRBV7-9; 13 nucleotides match TRBD2. The CDR3 sequence is 15 residues long. The germline CDR1 and CDR2 sequences are SEHNR and FQNEAQ (reference sequence). The V and J ends lost 6 bases and 7 bases, in that order; junction bases with no gene match: 5. Written as DNA, the CDR3 is TGTGCCAGCAGGAGACTAGCGGGGGGCCGCGGGGAGCTGTTTTTT. This encodes CASRRLAGGRGELFF.

The V gene is TRBV19, the J gene TRBJ1-6, with 9 nucleotides matching TRBD1. V shed 4 bases, J shed 9 bases, and the junction held 7 bases outside the gene matches. Germline assignment: CDR1 LNHDA and CDR2 SQIVND (reference sequence). The CDR3 spans 15 residues. CDR3 loop: CASSRDRDRVSPLHF. The CDR3 DNA is TGTGCCAGTAGTAGAGACCGGGACAGGGTTTCACCCCTCCACTTT.

This clone has a handful of counts. The chain joins TRBV6-1 to TRBJ2-7; 7 bases line up with TRBD2. The trim removed 3 bases at V and 3 bases at J, leaving 2 bases unmatched. The germline V gene has CDR1 MNHNS and CDR2 SASEGT. The length of the CDR3 is 13 residues. DNA of the CDR3: TGTGCCAGCAGTGATGGCGGGGGCTACGAGCAGTACTTC. Encoded protein: CASSDGGGYEQYF.

This chain uses TRBV14 with TRBJ2-5; 9 positions agree with TRBD2. The CDR3 sequence is 14 residues long. V was clipped by 2 bases and J by 3 bases; unmatched bases: 1. Germline lookup yields CDR1 SGHDN and CDR2 FVKESK. In nucleotides, the CDR3 is TGTGCCAGCAGCCAACTAGCGGGAAAAGAGACCCAGTACTTC. Translation: CASSQLAGKETQYF.

This clone was seen ten or more times. This chain connects TRBV21-1 to TRBJ1-2; the tabulated D call, TRBD1, remains unverified against the DNA. TRBV21-1 is described as a pseudogene. The CDR3 runs to 17 residues. This CDR3 reads CASSKSVRTEGNYGYTF. The CDR3, as DNA: TGTGCCAGCAGCAAATCAGTGAGGACAGAGGGTAACTATGGCTACACCTTC.

This chain joins TRBV29-1 and TRBJ2-7, with D possibly TRBD1 on 5 matching bases. CDR3 length: 14 amino acids. The V gene lost 4 bases and the J gene lost 1 base, with 14 bases spanning the gap. Germline CDR1 SQVTM, CDR2 ANQGSEA. The CDR3 is CSVVRQGSSYEQYF. The CDR3 coding sequence is TGCAGCGTTGTTAGGCAGGGAAGTTCCTACGAGCAGTACTTC.

CDR3 in amino acids: CASSLGGQGVLGNGYTF. The CDR3 bases are TGTGCCAGCAGCTTAGGGGGACAGGGCGTATTGGGTAATGGCTACACCTTC. The chain employs TRBV11-2 and TRBJ1-2; 9 bases fit TRBD1. V was clipped by 1 base and J by 6 bases; unmatched bases: 12. There are 17 residues in the CDR3. Germline CDR1 is SGHAT and CDR2 is FQNNGV.